This is a list of T cell receptor beta chains from one sample in a study of post-analysis software for immune sequencing data. TCRdb analysed the PCR reads with MiXCR anew, one entry per CDR3 protein. The data show about 540,000 distinct CDR3 sequences, with approximately 34% seen just once and about 6% held by the top ten. Sequencing used blood. The receptors come from a girl younger than 18 with multiple sclerosis. The CDR3 runs from the conserved cysteine through the conserved F or W. Fields, in order: J gene, clone size, D gene, V gene, CDR3 length, CDR3 DNA, CDR3 protein. D genes are given only for firm matches. Size tells how often a clone was seen (once, few, many) or the class of an expanded clone, and some rows leave it out.

j_call: TRBJ1-1; clone_size: .; d_call: TRBD1; v_call: TRBV14; cdr3_length: 16; cdr3_nt: TGTGCCAGCAGCTGGGGGGACAGGGGATTTTCCACTGAAGCTTTCTTT; cdr3_aa: CASSWGDRGFSTEAFF
j_call: TRBJ2-1; clone_size: many; d_call: .; v_call: TRBV5-1; cdr3_length: 14; cdr3_nt: TGCGCCAGCAGCTCCGGGACACCAAGGACTGAGCAGTTCTTC; cdr3_aa: CASSSGTPRTEQFF
j_call: TRBJ2-3; clone_size: .; d_call: .; v_call: TRBV29-1; cdr3_length: 12; cdr3_nt: TGCAGCGCCTCGTCTCCCACAGATACGCAGTATTTT; cdr3_aa: CSASSPTDTQYF
j_call: TRBJ2-7; clone_size: once; d_call: .; v_call: TRBV3-1; cdr3_length: 16; cdr3_nt: TGTGCCAGCAGCCAATGGGGAGGAGAGGGCTCCTACGAGCAGTACTTC; cdr3_aa: CASSQWGGEGSYEQYF
j_call: TRBJ2-5; clone_size: few; d_call: TRBD1; v_call: TRBV24-1; cdr3_length: 16; cdr3_nt: TGTGCCACCAGTGATGAGCTTGGGACAGCCCAAGAGACCCAGTACTTC; cdr3_aa: CATSDELGTAQETQYF
j_call: TRBJ1-1; clone_size: .; d_call: .; v_call: TRBV13; cdr3_length: 12; cdr3_nt: TGTGCCAGCACCCCTATGAACACTGAAGCTTTCTTT; cdr3_aa: CASTPMNTEAFF
j_call: TRBJ2-1; clone_size: .; d_call: .; v_call: TRBV20-1; cdr3_length: 13; cdr3_nt: TGCAGTGCCCAGACAGGTGGGGGTTTTGAGCAGTTCTTC; cdr3_aa: CSAQTGGGFEQFF
j_call: TRBJ2-3; clone_size: .; d_call: TRBD2; v_call: TRBV5-1; cdr3_length: 15; cdr3_nt: TGCGCCAACAGCTTGGCCGGGGGGAGGGCAGATACGCAGTATTTT; cdr3_aa: CANSLAGGRADTQYF
j_call: TRBJ1-5; clone_size: few; d_call: .; v_call: TRBV6-6; cdr3_length: 13; cdr3_nt: TGTGCCAGCAGTTACTCCCCTTGGCAGCCCCAGCATTTT; cdr3_aa: CASSYSPWQPQHF
j_call: TRBJ2-7; clone_size: .; d_call: .; v_call: TRBV20-1; cdr3_length: 14; cdr3_nt: TGCAGTGCTAGGGACGGAAAAAGGCTCCACGAGCAGTACTTC; cdr3_aa: CSARDGKRLHEQYF
j_call: TRBJ2-1; clone_size: few; d_call: .; v_call: TRBV10-3; cdr3_length: 12; cdr3_nt: TGTGCCATCAGCAGGACTTACAATGAGCAGTTCTTC; cdr3_aa: CAISRTYNEQFF
j_call: TRBJ2-4; clone_size: few; d_call: .; v_call: TRBV5-1; cdr3_length: 17; cdr3_nt: TGCGCCAGCAGCTTGGTGGGGCGCGACCTAGCCAAAAACATTCAGTACTTC; cdr3_aa: CASSLVGRDLAKNIQYF
j_call: TRBJ1-5; clone_size: few; d_call: .; v_call: TRBV5-1; cdr3_length: 15; cdr3_nt: TGCGCCAGCAGCCGCGACAGTGAAGGGAATCAGCCCCAGCATTTT; cdr3_aa: CASSRDSEGNQPQHF
j_call: TRBJ1-1; clone_size: few; d_call: .; v_call: TRBV5-5; cdr3_length: 14; cdr3_nt: TGTGCCAGCAGCCGGTGGAAGGGGCGCACTGAAGCTTTCTTT; cdr3_aa: CASSRWKGRTEAFF
j_call: TRBJ2-7; clone_size: many; d_call: .; v_call: TRBV18; cdr3_length: 14; cdr3_nt: TGTGCCAGCTCAGCGACAGGCAGGGAGGACGAGCAGTACTTC; cdr3_aa: CASSATGREDEQYF
j_call: TRBJ2-7; clone_size: few; d_call: TRBD1; v_call: TRBV9; cdr3_length: 14; cdr3_nt: TGTGCCAGCAGCGGATCGGACAGGGGGTACGAGCAGTACTTC; cdr3_aa: CASSGSDRGYEQYF
j_call: TRBJ2-3; clone_size: .; d_call: TRBD2; v_call: TRBV20-1; cdr3_length: 17; cdr3_nt: TGCAGTGCTAGAGACCGTCGACTAGCGGCGGGCACAGATACGCAGTATTTT; cdr3_aa: CSARDRRLAAGTDTQYF
j_call: TRBJ1-1; clone_size: .; d_call: .; v_call: TRBV28; cdr3_length: 11; cdr3_nt: TGTGCCAACAGTTCGGGGGGGGAAGCTTTCTTT; cdr3_aa: CANSSGGEAFF
j_call: TRBJ1-1; clone_size: few; d_call: .; v_call: TRBV5-1; cdr3_length: 15; cdr3_nt: TGCGCCAGCAGCTTGGTCTCGGGGAGGAACACTGAAGCTTTCTTT; cdr3_aa: CASSLVSGRNTEAFF
j_call: TRBJ1-2; clone_size: once; d_call: TRBD1; v_call: TRBV5-1; cdr3_length: 14; cdr3_nt: TGCGCCAGCAGCTTGGCCCGGGACAGGAGTGGCTACACCTTC; cdr3_aa: CASSLARDRSGYTF
j_call: TRBJ2-7; clone_size: .; d_call: .; v_call: TRBV10-3; cdr3_length: 14; cdr3_nt: TGTGCCATCAGTGAGTCGGTGGGCGGGAAGCCCCAGTACTTC; cdr3_aa: CAISESVGGKPQYF
j_call: TRBJ1-4; clone_size: .; d_call: .; v_call: TRBV13; cdr3_length: 15; cdr3_nt: TGTGCCAGCAGCTTATACCCTGATGGGGATGAAAAACTGTTTTTT; cdr3_aa: CASSLYPDGDEKLFF
j_call: TRBJ1-4; clone_size: .; d_call: TRBD1; v_call: TRBV7-6; cdr3_length: 14; cdr3_nt: TGTGCCAGCAGCTTTCGTCAGGGGGATGAAAAACTGTTTTTT; cdr3_aa: CASSFRQGDEKLFF
j_call: TRBJ2-5; clone_size: few; d_call: .; v_call: TRBV2; cdr3_length: 14; cdr3_nt: TGTGCCAGCAGTACGGACAGCTCCCAAGAGACCCAGTACTTC; cdr3_aa: CASSTDSSQETQYF
j_call: TRBJ2-7; clone_size: few; d_call: .; v_call: TRBV3-1; cdr3_length: 14; cdr3_nt: TGTGCCAGCAGCGAAGGGATGGGGATTTACGAGCAGTACTTC; cdr3_aa: CASSEGMGIYEQYF
j_call: TRBJ2-3; clone_size: few; d_call: TRBD2; v_call: TRBV12-3/TRBV12-4; cdr3_length: 16; cdr3_nt: TGTGCCAGCAGTTTTAGTCTAGCGGCTGCCGCAGATACGCAGTATTTT; cdr3_aa: CASSFSLAAAADTQYF
j_call: TRBJ2-3; clone_size: few; d_call: .; v_call: TRBV29-1; cdr3_length: 14; cdr3_nt: TGCAGCGTTGAGGGAGCGGGTTTCACAGATACGCAGTATTTT; cdr3_aa: CSVEGAGFTDTQYF
j_call: TRBJ2-3; clone_size: .; d_call: .; v_call: TRBV4-2; cdr3_length: 14; cdr3_nt: TGTGCCAGCAGCCAAGATAGCGCCACAGATACGCAGTATTTT; cdr3_aa: CASSQDSATDTQYF
j_call: TRBJ2-1; clone_size: .; d_call: TRBD2; v_call: TRBV3-1; cdr3_length: 18; cdr3_nt: TGTGCCAGCAGCCCCGATACTCCACTAGCGGGGGGAATATGGGAGCAGTTCTTC; cdr3_aa: CASSPDTPLAGGIWEQFF
j_call: TRBJ2-5; clone_size: few; d_call: .; v_call: TRBV18; cdr3_length: 13; cdr3_nt: TGTGCCAGCTCATTAGACACCACCAAGACCCAGTACTTC; cdr3_aa: CASSLDTTKTQYF
j_call: TRBJ2-3; clone_size: few; d_call: TRBD2; v_call: TRBV6-1; cdr3_length: 14; cdr3_nt: TGTGCCAGCAGCGCCCCGGGGGGGACAGATACGCAGTATTTT; cdr3_aa: CASSAPGGTDTQYF
j_call: TRBJ2-3; clone_size: .; d_call: TRBD2; v_call: TRBV27; cdr3_length: 15; cdr3_nt: TGTGCCAGCAGTACGGGGGGGTTAAGCACAGATACGCAGTATTTT; cdr3_aa: CASSTGGLSTDTQYF
j_call: TRBJ1-1; clone_size: .; d_call: .; v_call: TRBV5-6; cdr3_length: 17; cdr3_nt: TGTGCCAGCAGCCACCACGAGTTGAGAATGCGGGGTACTGAAGCTTTCTTT; cdr3_aa: CASSHHELRMRGTEAFF
j_call: TRBJ2-7; clone_size: .; d_call: .; v_call: TRBV20-1; cdr3_length: 14; cdr3_nt: TGCAGTGCTAGTAACAACGCGAGGGGGGACGAGCAGTACTTC; cdr3_aa: CSASNNARGDEQYF
j_call: TRBJ2-2; clone_size: .; d_call: .; v_call: TRBV3-1; cdr3_length: 13; cdr3_nt: TGTGCCAGCAGCCGTATGAACACCGGGGAGCTGTTTTTT; cdr3_aa: CASSRMNTGELFF
j_call: TRBJ1-5; clone_size: .; d_call: .; v_call: TRBV15; cdr3_length: 17; cdr3_nt: TGTGCCACCAGCAGAGATCCAAGGGGGTATAGCAATCAGCCCCAGCATTTT; cdr3_aa: CATSRDPRGYSNQPQHF
j_call: TRBJ1-5; clone_size: .; d_call: TRBD1; v_call: TRBV12-3/TRBV12-4; cdr3_length: 16; cdr3_nt: TGTGCCAGCAGCGCAGGGACAGCCTATAGCAATCAGCCCCAGCATTTT; cdr3_aa: CASSAGTAYSNQPQHF
j_call: TRBJ1-2; clone_size: .; d_call: .; v_call: TRBV27; cdr3_length: 16; cdr3_nt: TGTGCCAGCAGTCCCGCCCTCGGGCAGGCCCTCTATGGCTACACCTTC; cdr3_aa: CASSPALGQALYGYTF
j_call: TRBJ2-3; clone_size: few; d_call: .; v_call: TRBV5-6; cdr3_length: 15; cdr3_nt: TGTGCCAGCAGCTACCATCGGGACAACACAGATACGCAGTATTTT; cdr3_aa: CASSYHRDNTDTQYF
j_call: TRBJ2-1; clone_size: few; d_call: TRBD2; v_call: TRBV3-1; cdr3_length: 14; cdr3_nt: TGTGCCAGCAGCCAGACTAGCGGGGACAATGAGCAGTTCTTC; cdr3_aa: CASSQTSGDNEQFF
j_call: TRBJ2-1; clone_size: .; d_call: .; v_call: TRBV27; cdr3_length: 11; cdr3_nt: TGTGCCGGCAGCCGCGGGGAGAAGCAGTTCTTC; cdr3_aa: CAGSRGEKQFF
j_call: TRBJ2-2; clone_size: few; d_call: TRBD2; v_call: TRBV29-1; cdr3_length: 16; cdr3_nt: TGCAGCGTCCCGACTAGCGGGGGAACGAACACCGGGGAGCTGTTTTTT; cdr3_aa: CSVPTSGGTNTGELFF
j_call: TRBJ1-1; clone_size: few; d_call: .; v_call: TRBV6-2/TRBV6-3; cdr3_length: 14; cdr3_nt: TGTGCCAGCAGTTACTCATGGCAGAACACTGAAGCTTTCTTT; cdr3_aa: CASSYSWQNTEAFF
j_call: TRBJ2-1; clone_size: many; d_call: TRBD2; v_call: TRBV7-2; cdr3_length: 17; cdr3_nt: TGTGCCAGCAGCCCGTTAGCCGGGACTATTCCATACAATGAGCAGTTCTTC; cdr3_aa: CASSPLAGTIPYNEQFF
j_call: TRBJ2-1; clone_size: .; d_call: TRBD1; v_call: TRBV6-6; cdr3_length: 14; cdr3_nt: TGTGCCAGCAGTTTGGGACAGGGCGAGGGTGAGCAGTTCTTC; cdr3_aa: CASSLGQGEGEQFF
j_call: TRBJ1-2; clone_size: .; d_call: .; v_call: TRBV7-9; cdr3_length: 14; cdr3_nt: TGTGCCAGCAGCTTAGTCGGACAGACCTATGGCTACACCTTC; cdr3_aa: CASSLVGQTYGYTF
j_call: TRBJ2-3; clone_size: once; d_call: TRBD1; v_call: TRBV6-1; cdr3_length: 15; cdr3_nt: TGTGCCAGCCGCCACAGGGGGCGAAGCACAGATACGCAGTATTTT; cdr3_aa: CASRHRGRSTDTQYF
j_call: TRBJ2-1; clone_size: few; d_call: TRBD1; v_call: TRBV2; cdr3_length: 15; cdr3_nt: TGTGCTAGCAGTGGACAGGGGGCTTCTTGGAGTGAGCAGTTCTTC; cdr3_aa: CASSGQGASWSEQFF
j_call: TRBJ2-1; clone_size: .; d_call: .; v_call: TRBV11-2; cdr3_length: 17; cdr3_nt: TGTGCCAGCAGCTTAGTTATAACGGACGGGGGCTACAATGAGCAGTTCTTC; cdr3_aa: CASSLVITDGGYNEQFF